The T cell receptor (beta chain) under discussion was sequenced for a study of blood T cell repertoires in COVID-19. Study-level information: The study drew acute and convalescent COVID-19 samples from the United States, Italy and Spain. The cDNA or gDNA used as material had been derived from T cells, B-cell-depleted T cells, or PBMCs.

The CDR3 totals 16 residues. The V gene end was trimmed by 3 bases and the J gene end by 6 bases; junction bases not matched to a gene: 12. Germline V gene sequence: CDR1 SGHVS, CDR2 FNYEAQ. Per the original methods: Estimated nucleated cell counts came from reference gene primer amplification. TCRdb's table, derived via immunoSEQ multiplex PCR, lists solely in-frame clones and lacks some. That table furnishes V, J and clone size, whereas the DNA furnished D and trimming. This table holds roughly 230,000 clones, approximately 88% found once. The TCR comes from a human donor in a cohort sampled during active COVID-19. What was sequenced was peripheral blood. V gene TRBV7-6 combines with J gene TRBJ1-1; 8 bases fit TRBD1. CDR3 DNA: TGTGCCAGCAGCTTTTTTCTCCAGGGGGCCGGGTCTGAAGCTTTCTTT. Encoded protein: CASSFFLQGAGSEAFF.